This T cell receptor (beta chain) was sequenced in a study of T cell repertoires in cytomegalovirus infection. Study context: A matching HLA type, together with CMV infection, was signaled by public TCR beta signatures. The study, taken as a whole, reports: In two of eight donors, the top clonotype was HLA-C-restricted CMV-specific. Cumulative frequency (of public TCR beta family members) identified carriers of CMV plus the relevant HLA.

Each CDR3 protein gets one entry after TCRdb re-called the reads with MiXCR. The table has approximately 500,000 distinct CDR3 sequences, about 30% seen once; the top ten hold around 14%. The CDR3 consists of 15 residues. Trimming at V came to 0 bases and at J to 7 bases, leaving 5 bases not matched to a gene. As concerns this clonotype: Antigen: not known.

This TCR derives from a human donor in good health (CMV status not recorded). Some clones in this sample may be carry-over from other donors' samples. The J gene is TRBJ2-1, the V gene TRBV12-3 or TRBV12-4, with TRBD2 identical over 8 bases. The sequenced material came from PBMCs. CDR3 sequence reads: CASSLASGRSNEQFF. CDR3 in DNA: TGTGCCAGCAGTTTAGCCAGCGGGAGATCTAATGAGCAGTTCTTC.